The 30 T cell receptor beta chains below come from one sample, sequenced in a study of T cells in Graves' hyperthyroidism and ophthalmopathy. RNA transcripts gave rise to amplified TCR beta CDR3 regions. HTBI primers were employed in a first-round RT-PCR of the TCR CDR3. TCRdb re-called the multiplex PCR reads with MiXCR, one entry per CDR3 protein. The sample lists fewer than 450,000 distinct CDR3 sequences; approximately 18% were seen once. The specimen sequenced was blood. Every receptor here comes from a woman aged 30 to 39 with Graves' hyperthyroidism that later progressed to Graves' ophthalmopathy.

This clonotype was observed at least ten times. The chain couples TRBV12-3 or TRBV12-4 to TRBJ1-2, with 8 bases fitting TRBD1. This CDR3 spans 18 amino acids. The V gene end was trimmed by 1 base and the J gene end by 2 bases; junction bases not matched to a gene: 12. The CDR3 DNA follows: TGTGCCAGCAGTTTAGGGCAGGGGGCCGGGGATCCGAACTATGGCTACACCTTC. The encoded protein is CASSLGQGAGDPNYGYTF.

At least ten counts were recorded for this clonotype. CDR3 DNA sequence: TGCAGCGTTACAAGGTCCGGGATGAACACTGAAGCTTTCTTT. It yields the protein CSVTRSGMNTEAFF. This chain links TRBV29-1 with TRBJ1-1; D uncertain. Looked up from germline, CDR1 is SQVTM and CDR2 is ANQGSEA. This CDR3 contains 14 residues. V lost 5 bases and J 0 bases, leaving 13 bases between the germline ends. The variable domain in full, completed from reference TRBV29-1 and TRBJ1-1, reads SAVISQKPSRDICQRGTSLTIQCQVDSQVTMMFWYRQQPGQSLTLIATANQGSEATYESGFVIDKFPISRPNLTFSTLTVSNMSPEDSSIYLCSVTRSGMNTEAFFGQGTRLTVV.

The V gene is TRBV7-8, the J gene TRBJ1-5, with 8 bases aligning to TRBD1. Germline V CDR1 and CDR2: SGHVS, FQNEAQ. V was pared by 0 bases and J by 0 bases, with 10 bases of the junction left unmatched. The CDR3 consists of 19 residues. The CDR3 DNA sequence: TGTGCCAGCAGCTTAGCGCTCCGACAGGGGAGAAGTAGCAATCAGCCCCAGCATTTT. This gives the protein CASSLALRQGRSSNQPQHF.

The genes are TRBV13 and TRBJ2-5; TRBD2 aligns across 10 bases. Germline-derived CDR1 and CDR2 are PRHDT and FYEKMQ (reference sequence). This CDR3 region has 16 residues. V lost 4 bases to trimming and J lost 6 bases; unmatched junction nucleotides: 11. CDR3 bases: TGTGCCAGCAGCTCAACGACTAGCGGGTCTTGGAAGACCCAGTACTTC. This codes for CASSSTTSGSWKTQYF. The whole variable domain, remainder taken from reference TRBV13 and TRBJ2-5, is AAGVIQSPRHLIKEKRETATLKCYPIPRHDTVYWYQQGPGQDPQFLISFYEKMQSDKGSIPDRFSAQQFSDYHSELNMSSLELGDSALYFCASSSTTSGSWKTQYFGPGTRLLVL.

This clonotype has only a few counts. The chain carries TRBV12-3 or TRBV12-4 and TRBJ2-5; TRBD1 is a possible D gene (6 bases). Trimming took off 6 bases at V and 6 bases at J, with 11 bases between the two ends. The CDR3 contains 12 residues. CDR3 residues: CASSQGLQTQYF. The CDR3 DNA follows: TGTGCCAGCAGCCAGGGGCTACAGACCCAGTACTTC.

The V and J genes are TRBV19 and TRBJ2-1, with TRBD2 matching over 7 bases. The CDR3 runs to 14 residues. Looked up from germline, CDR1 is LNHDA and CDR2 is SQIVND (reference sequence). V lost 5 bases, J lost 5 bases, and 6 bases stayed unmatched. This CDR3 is CASSWGGSNNEQFF. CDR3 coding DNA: TGTGCCAGTAGTTGGGGGGGGTCCAACAATGAGCAGTTCTTC.

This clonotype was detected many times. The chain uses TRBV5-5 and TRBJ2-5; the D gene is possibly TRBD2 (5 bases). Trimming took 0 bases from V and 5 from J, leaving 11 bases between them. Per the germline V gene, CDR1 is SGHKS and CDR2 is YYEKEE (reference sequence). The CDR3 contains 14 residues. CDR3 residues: CASSLAEGRETQYF. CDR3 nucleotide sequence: TGTGCCAGCAGCTTGGCAGAGGGTCGGGAGACCCAGTACTTC.

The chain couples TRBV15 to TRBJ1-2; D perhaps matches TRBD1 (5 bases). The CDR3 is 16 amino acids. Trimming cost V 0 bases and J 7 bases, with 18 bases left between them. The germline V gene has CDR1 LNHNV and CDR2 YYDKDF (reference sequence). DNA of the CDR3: TGTGCCACCAGCAGAGATTTTTCCCAGGGATCCTCTGGCTACACCTTC. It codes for CATSRDFSQGSSGYTF.

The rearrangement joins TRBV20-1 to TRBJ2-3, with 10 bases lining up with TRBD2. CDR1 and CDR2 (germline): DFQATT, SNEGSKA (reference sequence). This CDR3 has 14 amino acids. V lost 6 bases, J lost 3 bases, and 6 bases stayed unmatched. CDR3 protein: CSAIAGGSTDTQYF. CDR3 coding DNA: TGCAGTGCGATAGCGGGAGGTTCTACAGATACGCAGTATTTT.

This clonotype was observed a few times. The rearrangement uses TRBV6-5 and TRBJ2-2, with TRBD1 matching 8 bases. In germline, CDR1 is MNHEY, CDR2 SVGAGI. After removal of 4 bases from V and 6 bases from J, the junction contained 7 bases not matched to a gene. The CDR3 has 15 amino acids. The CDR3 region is CASSSNPTGAGELFF. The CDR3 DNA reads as TGTGCCAGCAGTTCCAACCCGACAGGGGCCGGGGAGCTGTTTTTT.

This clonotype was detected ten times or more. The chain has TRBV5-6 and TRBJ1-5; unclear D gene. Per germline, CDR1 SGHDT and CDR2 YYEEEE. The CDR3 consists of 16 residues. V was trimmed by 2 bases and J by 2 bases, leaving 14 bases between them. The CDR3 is CASSLSGVGRNQPQHF. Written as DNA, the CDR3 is TGTGCCAGCAGCTTATCGGGAGTGGGTCGCAATCAGCCCCAGCATTTT.

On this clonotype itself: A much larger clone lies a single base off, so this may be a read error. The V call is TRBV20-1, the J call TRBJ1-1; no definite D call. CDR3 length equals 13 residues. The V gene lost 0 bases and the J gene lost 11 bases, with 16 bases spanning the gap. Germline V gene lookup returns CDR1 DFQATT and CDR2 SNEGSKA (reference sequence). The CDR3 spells CSARDMTNLDAFF. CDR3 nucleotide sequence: TGCAGTGCTAGAGATATGACCAACCTTGATGCTTTCTTT.

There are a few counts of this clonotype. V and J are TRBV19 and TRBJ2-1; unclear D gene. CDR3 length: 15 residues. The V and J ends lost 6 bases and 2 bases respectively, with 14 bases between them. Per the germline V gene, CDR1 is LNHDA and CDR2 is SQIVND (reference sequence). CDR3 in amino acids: CASRNPNRAYNEQFF. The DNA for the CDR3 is TGTGCCAGTAGGAACCCCAATCGAGCCTACAATGAGCAGTTCTTC. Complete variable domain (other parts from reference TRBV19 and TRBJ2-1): DGGITQSPKYLFRKEGQNVTLSCEQNLNHDAMYWYRQDPGQGLRLIYYSQIVNDFQKGDIAEGYSVSREKKESFPLTVTSAQKNPTAFYLCASRNPNRAYNEQFFGPGTRLTVL.

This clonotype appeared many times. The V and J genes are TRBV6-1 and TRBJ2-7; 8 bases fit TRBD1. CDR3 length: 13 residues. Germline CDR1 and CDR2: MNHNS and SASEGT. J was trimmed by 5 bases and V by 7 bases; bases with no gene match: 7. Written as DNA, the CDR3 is TGTGCCAGCAAAGGCCAGGGGGCCCACGAGCAGTACTTC. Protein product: CASKGQGAHEQYF.

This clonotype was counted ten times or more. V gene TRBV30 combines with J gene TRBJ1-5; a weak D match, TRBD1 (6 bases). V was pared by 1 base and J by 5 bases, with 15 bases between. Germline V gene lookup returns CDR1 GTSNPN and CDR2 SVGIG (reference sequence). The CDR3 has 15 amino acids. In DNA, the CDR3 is TGTGCCTGGAGTGGGGCAGGGGCGGTAGATCAGCCCCAGCATTTT. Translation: CAWSGAGAVDQPQHF.

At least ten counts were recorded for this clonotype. Written as DNA, the CDR3 is TGTGCCAGCAGTACCCAGGGGTACGAGCAGTACTTC. Its protein is CASSTQGYEQYF. The rearrangement joins TRBV28 to TRBJ2-7; D is possibly TRBD1 (6 bases). The CDR3 has 12 amino acids. Trimming took 5 bases from V and 4 from J, leaving 9 bases between them. Per the germline V gene, CDR1 is MDHEN and CDR2 is SYDVKM.

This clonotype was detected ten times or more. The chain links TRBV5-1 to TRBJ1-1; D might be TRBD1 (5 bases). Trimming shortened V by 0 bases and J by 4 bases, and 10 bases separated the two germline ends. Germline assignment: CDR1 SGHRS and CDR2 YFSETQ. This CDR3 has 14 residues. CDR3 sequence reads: CASSLAERGTEAFF. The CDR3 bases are TGCGCCAGCAGCTTGGCCGAGAGGGGCACTGAAGCTTTCTTT.

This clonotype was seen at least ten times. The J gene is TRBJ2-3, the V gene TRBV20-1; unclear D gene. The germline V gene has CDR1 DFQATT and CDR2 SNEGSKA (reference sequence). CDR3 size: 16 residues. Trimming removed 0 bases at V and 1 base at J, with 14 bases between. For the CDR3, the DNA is TGCAGTGCTAGAGATTATGGGAAGGTGGGCACAGATACGCAGTATTTT. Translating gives CSARDYGKVGTDTQYF.

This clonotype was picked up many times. The DNA of the CDR3 is TGCAGTGCCTGGCCCATAGCGGTGGACTCCTACGAGCAGTACTTC. It translates to CSAWPIAVDSYEQYF. The rearrangement joins TRBV20-1 to TRBJ2-7, with D possibly TRBD2 on 6 matching bases. Deletions cut 6 bases from V and 0 bases from J, with 18 bases between. This CDR3 has 15 amino acids. Germline CDR1 and CDR2: DFQATT and SNEGSKA (reference sequence).

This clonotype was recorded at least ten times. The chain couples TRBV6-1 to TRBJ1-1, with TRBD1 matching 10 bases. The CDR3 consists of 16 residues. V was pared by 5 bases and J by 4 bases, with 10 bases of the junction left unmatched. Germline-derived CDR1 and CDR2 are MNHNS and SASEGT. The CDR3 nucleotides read TGTGCCAGCAGTACCCCCCTCGGACAGGGGGGCACTGAAGCTTTCTTT. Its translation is CASSTPLGQGGTEAFF.

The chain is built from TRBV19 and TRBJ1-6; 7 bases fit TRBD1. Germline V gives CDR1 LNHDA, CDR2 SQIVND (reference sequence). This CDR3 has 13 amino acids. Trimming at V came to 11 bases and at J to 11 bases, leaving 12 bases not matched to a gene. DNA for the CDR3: TGTGCCGGAAGGGGGCAGGGTGGAGCACCCCTCCACTTT. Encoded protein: CAGRGQGGAPLHF.

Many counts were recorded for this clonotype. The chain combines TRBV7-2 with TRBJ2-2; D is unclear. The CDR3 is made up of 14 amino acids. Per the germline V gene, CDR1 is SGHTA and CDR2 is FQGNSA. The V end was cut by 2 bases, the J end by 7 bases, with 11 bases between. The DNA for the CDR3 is TGTGCCAGCAGCTTAATCATCCGAGGCGGGGAGCTGTTTTTT. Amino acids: CASSLIIRGGELFF.

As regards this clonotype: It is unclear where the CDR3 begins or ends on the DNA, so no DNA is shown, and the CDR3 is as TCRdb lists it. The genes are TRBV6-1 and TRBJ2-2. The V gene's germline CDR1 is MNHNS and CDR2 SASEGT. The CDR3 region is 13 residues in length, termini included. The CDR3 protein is CASRQRTPGSCFF.

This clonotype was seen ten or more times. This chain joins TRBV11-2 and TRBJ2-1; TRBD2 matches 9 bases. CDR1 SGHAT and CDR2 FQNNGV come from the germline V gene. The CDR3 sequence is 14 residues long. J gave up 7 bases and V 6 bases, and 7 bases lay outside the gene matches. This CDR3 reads CASRYSGSLNEQFF. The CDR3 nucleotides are TGTGCCAGCAGGTATAGCGGGAGCCTGAATGAGCAGTTCTTC.

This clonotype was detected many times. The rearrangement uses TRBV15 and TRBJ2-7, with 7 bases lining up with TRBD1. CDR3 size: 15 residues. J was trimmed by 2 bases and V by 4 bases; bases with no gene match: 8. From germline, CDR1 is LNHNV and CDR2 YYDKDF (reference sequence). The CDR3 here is CATSTSRDSTYEQYF. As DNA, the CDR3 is TGTGCCACCAGCACCTCCCGGGACAGCACCTACGAGCAGTACTTC.

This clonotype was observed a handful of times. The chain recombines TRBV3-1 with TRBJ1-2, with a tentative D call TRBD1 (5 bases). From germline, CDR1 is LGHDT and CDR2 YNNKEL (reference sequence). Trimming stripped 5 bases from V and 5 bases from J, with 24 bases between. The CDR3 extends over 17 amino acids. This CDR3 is CASSSKVGTDDYYGYTF. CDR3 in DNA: TGTGCCAGCAGCTCCAAAGTTGGGACGGATGACTATTATGGCTACACCTTC.

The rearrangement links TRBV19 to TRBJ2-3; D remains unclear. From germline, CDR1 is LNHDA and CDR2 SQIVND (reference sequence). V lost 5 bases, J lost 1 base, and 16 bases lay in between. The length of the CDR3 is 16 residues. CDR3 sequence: CASSPPGFAGTDTQYF. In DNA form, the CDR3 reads TGTGCCAGTAGTCCCCCCGGGTTCGCGGGCACAGATACGCAGTATTTT.

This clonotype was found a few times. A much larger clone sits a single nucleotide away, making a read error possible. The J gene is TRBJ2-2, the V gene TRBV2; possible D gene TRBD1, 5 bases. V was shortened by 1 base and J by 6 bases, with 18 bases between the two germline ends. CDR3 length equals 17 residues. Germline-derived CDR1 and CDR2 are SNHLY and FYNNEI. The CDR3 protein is CASSEGGSETRAGELFF. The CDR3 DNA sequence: TGTGCCAGCAGTGAAGGCGGCAGCGAAACCAGGGCCGGGGAGCTGTTTTTT.

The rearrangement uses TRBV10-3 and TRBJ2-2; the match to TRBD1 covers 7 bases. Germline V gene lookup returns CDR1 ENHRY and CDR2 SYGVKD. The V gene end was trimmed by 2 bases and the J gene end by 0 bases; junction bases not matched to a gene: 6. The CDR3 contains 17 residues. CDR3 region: CAISETGTATNTGELFF. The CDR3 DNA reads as TGTGCCATCAGTGAGACCGGGACAGCAACGAACACCGGGGAGCTGTTTTTT.

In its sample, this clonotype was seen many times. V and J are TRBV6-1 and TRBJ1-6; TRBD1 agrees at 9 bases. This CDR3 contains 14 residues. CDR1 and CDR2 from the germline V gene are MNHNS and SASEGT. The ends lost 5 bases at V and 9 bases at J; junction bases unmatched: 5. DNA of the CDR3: TGTGCCAGCAGTTCCGGGACAGGGATTTCACCCCTCCACTTT. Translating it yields CASSSGTGISPLHF.